This TCR beta chain was recorded in a study of graft-versus-host responses after intestinal transplantation. Overall study: Transplant types were multivisceral, liver-intestinal, or isolated intestinal. Findings and caveats of the study: Among recipient marrow samples, GvH clones were found; some appeared first in ileum or blood. Peak levels of circulating GvH clones tracked with early post-transplant HvG declines.

The table came from immunoSEQ multiplex PCR; TCRdb's copy has only in-frame clones and leaves some out. Of under 90,000 clones in the sample, around 93% are singletons; the top ten hold under 0.4%. To note about this clone: What it recognizes is unknown.

This TCR was recovered from a human donor who was the organ donor for an intestinal transplant. Sequencing was performed on unstimulated CD4+ T cells sorted from spleen or lymph node cells, taken before transplant.

CDR3 residues: CSVAFSGNYGYTF. The DNA for the CDR3 is TGCAGCGTAGCCTTTTCAGGGAACTATGGCTACACCTTC. The chain is built from TRBV29-1 and TRBJ1-2; D is possibly TRBD1 (5 bases). CDR3 length equals 13 residues. Trimming removed 6 bases from V and 2 bases from J, with 13 bases in between. The V gene's germline CDR1 is SQVTM and CDR2 ANQGSEA.